The present T cell receptor (beta chain) was sequenced within a study of glioma-infiltrating T cells after dendritic cell vaccination. In the study overall: Glioblastoma patients came from Phase I and II dendritic cell vaccination trials. Autologous tumor lysate was loaded overnight onto monocyte-derived dendritic cells grown approximately seven days with IL-4 and GM-CSF. Overall study results and limits: Survival was not directly related to TCR clonality in these patients.

The J segment lost 0 bases and the V segment lost 0 bases, leaving 11 bases of the junction unmatched. The CDR3 extends over 18 amino acids. The germline V gene has CDR1 GTSNPN and CDR2 SVGIG (reference sequence). Stated time point: after dendritic cell vaccination, including at tumor progression/relapse. The protocol was immunoSEQ multiplex PCR, while the TCRdb copy is restricted to in-frame clones and leaves out a portion. This sample has 50,000 to 60,000 clones; approximately 80% occur once, and the top ten carry more than 15%. As concerns this clone: As yet, its antigen is unknown.

This receptor was identified in a human donor with glioblastoma. V and J are TRBV30 and TRBJ1-1; 9 bases are shared with TRBD1. This material consisted of blood, taken after dendritic cell vaccination. CDR3 region: CAWSVTPRTGVMNTEAFF. CDR3 DNA sequence: TGTGCCTGGAGTGTAACGCCCCGGACAGGGGTTATGAACACTGAAGCTTTCTTT.